The 23 T cell receptor beta chains below were found in one sample sequenced in a study of cytomegalovirus exposure and HLA in healthy donors. The PCR employed 60 Vbeta primers together with 13 Jbeta primers. Sequenced by immunoSEQ multiplex PCR; TCRdb stores in-frame clones only, minus some. The sample holds 120,000 to 150,000 clones, 60% to 85% seen once. Source material: PBMCs. The receptors were sampled from a man younger than 35 in good health and CMV-seronegative.

This chain uses TRBV6-6 with TRBJ2-1, with 7 bases fitting TRBD1. V was pared by 4 bases and J by 1 base, with 4 bases of the junction left unmatched. Germline lookup yields CDR1 MNHNY and CDR2 SVGAGI (reference sequence). The CDR3 sequence is 15 residues long. The CDR3 DNA follows: TGTGCCAGCAGTTCTAAGGGGGCGTCCTACAATGAGCAGTTCTTC. Residues: CASSSKGASYNEQFF.

The chain has TRBV25-1 and TRBJ1-2; D gene ambiguous. Germline V gives CDR1 MGHDK, CDR2 SYGVNS. CDR3 length: 12 amino acids. The V end was cut by 10 bases, the J end by 3 bases, with 12 bases between. The CDR3, as DNA: TGTGCCACTGGATACGAGGACTATGGCTACACCTTC. It is translated as CATGYEDYGYTF.

This clone was found once. The chain carries TRBV5-1 and TRBJ2-3; D not resolved. Germline V gene data show CDR1 as SGHRS and CDR2 as YFSETQ. Trimming took off 1 base at V and 2 bases at J, with 5 bases between the two ends. This CDR3 region has 13 residues. CDR3 region: CASSLQITDTQYF. The CDR3 nucleotides read TGCGCCAGCAGCTTGCAAATCACAGATACGCAGTATTTT.

The gene calls are TRBV9 and TRBJ2-3; the match to TRBD1 covers 8 bases. The CDR3 sequence is 16 residues long. The trim removed 0 bases at V and 3 bases at J, leaving 6 bases unmatched. In germline, CDR1 is SGDLS, CDR2 YYNGEE. DNA of the CDR3: TGTGCCAGCAGCGTAGCTCAGGGGGCGCTGACAGATACGCAGTATTTT. Translating gives CASSVAQGALTDTQYF.

The chain uses TRBV25-1 and TRBJ2-6; 7 bases agree with TRBD2. This CDR3 is built from 18 residues. The germline CDR1 and CDR2 sequences are MGHDK and SYGVNS. J lost 0 bases, V lost 2 bases, and 7 bases had no gene match. CDR3 bases: TGTGCCAGCAGTGAACGAGCGGGACGGGTCTCTGGGGCCAACGTCCTGACTTTC. This gives the protein CASSERAGRVSGANVLTF.

This clone was detected only a few times. This chain links TRBV6-6 with TRBJ2-1, with 14 positions matching TRBD2. The CDR3 runs to 16 residues. The germline CDR1 and CDR2 sequences are MNHNY and SVGAGI (reference sequence). V dropped 2 bases and J dropped 7; count of bases not matched to a gene: 4. The CDR3 protein is CASSYRTSGGKNEQFF. The CDR3 bases are TGTGCCAGCAGTTACCGGACTAGCGGGGGGAAAAATGAGCAGTTCTTC.

This chain links TRBV27 with TRBJ2-3; TRBD2 matches at 7 bases. V shed 2 bases, J shed 1 base, and the junction held 3 bases outside the gene matches. The CDR3 has 15 residues. Germline loops: CDR1 MNHEY, CDR2 SMNVEV (reference sequence). The CDR3 reads CASSLAGAGTDTQYF. For the CDR3, the DNA is TGTGCCAGCAGTTTAGCGGGAGCGGGCACAGATACGCAGTATTTT.

On this clone itself: Distinct nucleotide sequences in the sample also encode this CDR3. The chain combines TRBV18 with TRBJ1-1; a weak D match, TRBD1 (6 bases). The CDR3 runs 14 residues. Per germline, CDR1 KGHSH and CDR2 LQKENI. V was pared by 4 bases and J by 0 bases, with 9 bases between. CDR3 DNA sequence: TGTGCCAGCTCACAACAGGGTCTGAACACTGAAGCTTTCTTT. The encoded protein is CASSQQGLNTEAFF. Variable domain in full (rest from reference TRBV18 and TRBJ1-1): NAGVMQNPRHLVRRRGQEARLRCSPMKGHSHVYWYRQLPEEGLKFMVYLQKENIIDESGMPKERFSAEFPKEGPSILRIQQVVRGDSAAYFCASSQQGLNTEAFFGQGTRLTVV.

The chain employs TRBV19 and TRBJ1-5, with 8 bases matching TRBD1. Trimming cost V 4 bases and J 2 bases; bases outside gene matches: 4. CDR1 is LNHDA, CDR2 SQIVND, per germline (reference sequence). The CDR3 is made up of 15 amino acids. In nucleotides, the CDR3 is TGTGCCAGTAGTACGTCAGGGGGCGGCAATCAGCCCCAGCATTTT. It encodes CASSTSGGGNQPQHF.

Written as DNA, the CDR3 is TGTGCCAGCAGCTACAGGGGGAGTGAAGCTTTCTTT. It is translated as CASSYRGSEAFF. This rearrangement joins TRBV6-5 to TRBJ1-1, with TRBD1 identical over 8 bases. Germline values: CDR1 MNHEY, CDR2 SVGAGI. Losses at the gene ends were 6 bases for V and 7 bases for J; bases not matched to a gene: 4. This CDR3 is 12 amino acids long.

The chain couples TRBV7-2 to TRBJ2-5; 8 bases map to TRBD2. The CDR3 runs 14 residues. Germline loops: CDR1 SGHTA, CDR2 FQGNSA. The V and J ends lost 1 base and 4 bases, in that order; junction bases with no gene match: 2. CDR3 loop: CASSLVGLAETQYF. CDR3 bases: TGTGCCAGCAGCTTAGTCGGACTAGCAGAGACCCAGTACTTC.

V is TRBV27 and J is TRBJ2-1, with 7 bases fitting TRBD2. Germline V lookup: CDR1 MNHEY, CDR2 SMNVEV (reference sequence). The CDR3 has 15 residues. Trimming cost V 7 bases and J 10 bases; bases outside gene matches: 16. CDR3 loop: CASKGSGIMREEQFF. As DNA, the CDR3 is TGTGCCAGCAAGGGGAGCGGGATTATGAGGGAGGAGCAGTTCTTC.

V usage is TRBV2 and J usage is TRBJ1-1; D gene ambiguous. The germline V and J ends were trimmed by 10 bases and 0 bases, with 12 bases remaining between them. The CDR3 length is 13 residues. CDR1 and CDR2 (germline): SNHLY, FYNNEI. The chain's CDR3 is CANKGGMNTEAFF. The CDR3 nucleotides read TGTGCCAACAAGGGAGGGATGAACACTGAAGCTTTCTTT.

This rearrangement joins TRBV7-6 to TRBJ2-2; perhaps TRBD2 as D (6 bases). The CDR3 loop spans 15 amino acids. Trimming removed 1 base from V and 6 bases from J, with 12 bases in between. Per the germline V gene, CDR1 is SGHVS and CDR2 is FNYEAQ. Written as DNA, the CDR3 is TGTGCCAGCAGCTTAGGGTCGGAGGGTCCCGGGGAGCTGTTTTTT. It is translated as CASSLGSEGPGELFF.

The table lists this clone with a count of one. The J gene is TRBJ1-5, the V gene TRBV6-6, with no clear D. This CDR3 is 16 amino acids long. Trimming shortened V by 8 bases and J by 1 base, and 18 bases separated the two germline ends. The germline gives CDR1 MNHNY, CDR2 SVGAGI (reference sequence). Here the CDR3 reads CASGEEKGGSNQPQHF. DNA for the CDR3: TGTGCCAGCGGAGAGGAAAAGGGAGGGAGCAATCAGCCCCAGCATTTT.

The V call is TRBV27, the J call TRBJ2-2; TRBD2 matches 7 bases. The germline V gene encodes CDR1 MNHEY and CDR2 SMNVEV (reference sequence). This CDR3 has 14 amino acids. After removal of 4 bases from V and 6 bases from J, the junction contained 5 bases not matched to a gene. In nucleotides, the CDR3 is TGTGCCAGCAGTTGGGGAGGGAGTCCCGGGGAGCTGTTTTTT. This sequence encodes CASSWGGSPGELFF.

This chain links TRBV28 with TRBJ1-1; 8 nucleotides line up with TRBD1. With 7 bases clipped from V and 4 bases from J, the junction kept 17 bases outside the gene matches. This CDR3 region has 17 residues. CDR1 and CDR2 (germline): MDHEN, SYDVKM. The CDR3 loop is CASTLPRGRGLLTEAFF. The CDR3 DNA reads as TGTGCCAGCACCCTCCCAAGGGGCAGGGGGCTACTCACTGAAGCTTTCTTT. The whole variable domain, filled in from reference TRBV28 and TRBJ1-1, reads DVKVTQSSRYLVKRTGEKVFLECVQDMDHENMFWYRQDPGLGLRLIYFSYDVKMKEKGDIPEGYSVSREKKERFSLILESASTNQTSMYLCASTLPRGRGLLTEAFFGQGTRLTVV.

The gene calls are TRBV7-7 and TRBJ2-5; TRBD1 aligns across 9 bases. The V segment lost 5 bases and the J segment 2 bases; nucleotides outside the gene matches: 3. CDR3 length equals 14 residues. Germline values: CDR1 SSHAT, CDR2 FNYEAQ (reference sequence). CDR3 in DNA: TGTGCCAGCAGCCGGACAGGGGTTCAAGAGACCCAGTACTTC. Protein product: CASSRTGVQETQYF.

This clone showed up just a few times. CDR3 loop: CAWSVKAGTGNSPLHF. The CDR3, as DNA: TGTGCCTGGAGTGTTAAGGCGGGGACAGGGAATTCACCCCTCCACTTT. The chain employs TRBV30 and TRBJ1-6; 9 bases line up with TRBD1. Germline-derived CDR1 and CDR2 are GTSNPN and SVGIG (reference sequence). CDR3 length: 16 amino acids. J was trimmed by 7 bases and V by 0 bases; bases with no gene match: 7.

The chain combines TRBV7-7 with TRBJ2-1; possibly TRBD1 for D (6 bases). V shed 5 bases and J shed 8 bases, with 19 bases lying between them. This CDR3 spans 15 amino acids. CDR1 is SSHAT, CDR2 FNYEAQ, per germline (reference sequence). CDR3 in amino acids: CASSPGAEAFHEQFF. The CDR3 DNA reads as TGTGCCAGCAGCCCAGGGGCCGAAGCGTTCCATGAGCAGTTCTTC.

The V gene is TRBV9, the J gene TRBJ1-1; D is ambiguous. Trimming took off 5 bases at V and 1 base at J, with 12 bases between the two ends. Germline CDR1 is SGDLS and CDR2 is YYNGEE. The CDR3 sequence is 14 residues long. CDR3: CASSANLPNTEAFF. CDR3 bases: TGTGCCAGCAGTGCCAACCTACCGAACACTGAAGCTTTCTTT.

Comment on this clone: One end of the junction varies from germline; a read error may be responsible. The gene calls are TRBV27 and TRBJ1-2; 9 nucleotides line up with TRBD1. This CDR3 contains 16 residues. Per germline, CDR1 MNHEY and CDR2 SMNVEV (reference sequence). CDR3 amino acids: CASSVSGTGSNYGYTF. The CDR3, as DNA: TGTGCCAGCAGTGTATCCGGGACAGGGTCTAACTATGGCTACACCTTC.

This chain uses TRBV15 with TRBJ2-6; tentatively, D is TRBD2 (5 bases). Trimming cost V 3 bases and J 4 bases, with 13 bases left between them. The length of the CDR3 is 16 residues. Germline V gives CDR1 LNHNV, CDR2 YYDKDF (reference sequence). This chain's CDR3 is CATSRGDLSGANVLTF. CDR3 nucleotide sequence: TGTGCCACCAGCAGGGGAGACTTATCAGGGGCCAACGTCCTGACTTTC.